This T cell receptor (beta chain) was profiled in a study of identical twins. TCRdb re-called the 5' RACE reads through MiXCR, storing one row per CDR3 protein. The sample contains fewer than 650,000 distinct CDR3 sequences, nearly 10% of which appear only once. Germline loops: CDR1 SGHRS, CDR2 YFSETQ. There are 17 residues in the CDR3. Trimming at V came to 4 bases and at J to 7 bases, leaving 15 bases not matched to a gene. This clonotype was seen at least ten times. This sample was also put to use in a study of yellow fever vaccine responses in identical twins.

The chain links TRBV5-1 to TRBJ2-4, with 9 bases identical to TRBD1. Sequencing was performed on PBMCs. This TCR derives from a woman younger than 30 in good health. The CDR3 DNA reads TGCGCCAGCAGCCTTAAAACCGGGACAGGGTTGAGCAACATTCAGTACTTC. It encodes CASSLKTGTGLSNIQYF.